The clone carrying this TCR beta chain was found a few times. Antigen unknown. These data belong to a study of human T cells and chemical hapten exposure. Study context: In the roughly 25-week study, patients were dosed weekly with diphenylcyclopropenone on the scalp throughout.

Points from the study as a whole: After DPC sensitization, TCRs above 1 in 1000 frequency showed no change. Patch test score was positively correlated with the counts of TCRs that had expanded at PT1.

The time point here: pre-sensitization, week 0. Treatment given: therapeutic diphenylcyclopropenone sensitization with weekly scalp DPC. Unique molecular identifiers were linked by the library to individual cDNA molecules. Via MiXCR, TCRdb re-called the RACE reads, giving one row per CDR3 protein. This sample carries some 90,000 distinct CDR3 sequences, 7.5% to 9.5% of them seen once, and the ten largest clones take 2% to 3%. Sequencing was performed on whole blood, taken in connection with sensitization to the hapten diphenylcyclopropenone (DPC). The clonotype comes from a man in his forties with alopecia areata. Some clones in this sample may be carry-over from other donors' samples.

The chain's CDR3 is CASSRQGLQNSPLHF. CDR3 bases: TGTGCCAGCAGCAGACAGGGGTTACAAAATTCACCCCTCCACTTT. The genes are TRBV7-2 and TRBJ1-6, with TRBD1 matching 8 bases. With V trimmed by 5 bases and J by 7 bases, 7 bases remained unmatched. The CDR3 runs 15 residues. Germline values: CDR1 SGHTA, CDR2 FQGNSA.